Following are 21 T cell receptor beta chains from one sample sequenced in a study of cytomegalovirus exposure and HLA in healthy donors. In the PCR, 60 Vbeta and 13 Jbeta primers were used. Sequencing used immunoSEQ multiplex PCR; TCRdb keeps in-frame clones, though not all of them. The sample holds around 150,000 clones. Specimen: PBMCs. Every receptor here comes from a woman aged 55-70 years in good health and CMV-seronegative.

The gene calls are TRBV9 and TRBJ2-1; D call uncertain. The CDR3 is 14 residues long. V was shortened by 0 bases and J by 7 bases, with 11 bases between the two germline ends. Germline V gene lookup returns CDR1 SGDLS and CDR2 YYNGEE. Written as DNA, the CDR3 is TGTGCCAGCAGCGTAGGGCCTTCCTTAAATGAGCAGTTCTTC. It encodes CASSVGPSLNEQFF. The entire variable domain, with the rest obtained from reference TRBV9 and TRBJ2-1, is as follows: DSGVTQTPKHLITATGQRVTLRCSPRSGDLSVYWYQQSLDQGLQFLIQYYNGEERAKGNILERFSAQQFPDLHSELNLSSLELGDSALYFCASSVGPSLNEQFFGPGTRLTVL.

The chain couples TRBV6-6 to TRBJ2-7; D is unclear. The CDR3 consists of 14 residues. CDR1 and CDR2 (germline): MNHNY, SVGAGI (reference sequence). The ends were cut back, 1 base at V and 2 bases at J, with 9 bases in the middle. This CDR3 is CASSYLRKPYEQYF. In DNA form, the CDR3 reads TGTGCCAGCAGTTACTTGCGGAAACCCTACGAGCAGTACTTC.

The chain uses TRBV7-3 and TRBJ1-1; 10 nucleotides match TRBD1. Germline values: CDR1 SGHTA, CDR2 FQGTGA. The V and J ends lost 5 bases and 1 base, in that order; junction bases with no gene match: 1. The CDR3 length is 14 residues. The CDR3 loop is CASSRQGANTEAFF. The CDR3 coding sequence is TGTGCCAGCAGCCGACAGGGGGCGAACACTGAAGCTTTCTTT.

This sequence joins TRBV10-3 and TRBJ2-7; D possibly corresponds to TRBD2 (5 bases). This CDR3 comprises 14 residues. Germline CDR1 ENHRY, CDR2 SYGVKD. With 3 bases removed from V and 3 bases from J, the gap between germline ends came to 12 bases. The CDR3 protein is CAISDRGKIYEQYF. CDR3 sequence (DNA): TGTGCCATCAGTGATAGAGGGAAGATCTACGAGCAGTACTTC.

The V gene is TRBV7-2, the J gene TRBJ2-3; D call uncertain. The germline V gene encodes CDR1 SGHTA and CDR2 FQGNSA. The CDR3 totals 15 residues. Trimming left V 6 bases short and J 0 bases short, with 13 bases between. In DNA form, the CDR3 reads TGTGCCAGCAGGTCGAGGTTGATTAGCACAGATACGCAGTATTTT. This sequence encodes CASRSRLISTDTQYF.

J is TRBJ2-2 and V is TRBV4-1, with 15 bases that match TRBD2. Trimming took 1 base from V and 6 from J; bases not matched to a gene: 6. CDR1 and CDR2 (germline): MGHRA, YSYEKL. This CDR3 is built from 18 residues. As DNA, the CDR3 is TGCGCCAGCAGCCAAGGGGGACTAGCGGGAGGCGTCGCCGGGGAGCTGTTTTTT. Translation: CASSQGGLAGGVAGELFF.

The gene calls are TRBV11-2 and TRBJ2-1, with 8 nucleotides matching TRBD2. J gave up 12 bases and V 8 bases, and 6 bases lay outside the gene matches. Germline V gives CDR1 SGHAT, CDR2 FQNNGV. This CDR3 is 11 amino acids long. Here the CDR3 DNA reads TGTGCCAGCGGGACTAGGGAGGGGCAGTTCTTC. Residues: CASGTREGQFF. Filled out from reference TRBV11-2 and TRBJ2-1, the complete variable domain reads EAGVAQSPRYKIIEKRQSVAFWCNPISGHATLYWYQQILGQGPKLLIQFQNNGVVDDSQLPKDRFSAERLKGVDSTLKIQPAKLEDSAVYLCASGTREGQFFGPGTRLTVL.

The chain recombines TRBV2 with TRBJ2-5; D not resolved. Germline values: CDR1 SNHLY, CDR2 FYNNEI. The CDR3 length is 13 residues. With 5 bases removed from V and 2 bases from J, the gap between germline ends came to 9 bases. CDR3 DNA: TGTGCCAGCAGTAGAACAGTGCAAGAGACCCAGTACTTC. Translated: CASSRTVQETQYF. Full variable domain (rest looked up from reference TRBV2 and TRBJ2-5): EPEVTQTPSHQVTQMGQEVILRCVPISNHLYFYWYRQILGQKVEFLVSFYNNEISEKSEIFDDQFSVERPDGSNFTLKIRSTKLEDSAMYFCASSRTVQETQYFGPGTRLLVL.

This chain joins TRBV6-5 and TRBJ1-1; no clear D gene. The CDR3 sequence is 15 residues long. The germline V gene has CDR1 MNHEY and CDR2 SVGAGI. V shed 0 bases and J shed 0 bases, with 8 bases lying between them. CDR3 sequence reads: CASSYSLNMNTEAFF. CDR3 coding DNA: TGTGCCAGCAGTTACTCCCTGAACATGAACACTGAAGCTTTCTTT.

The chain uses TRBV18 and TRBJ1-5; 7 bases line up with TRBD1. V trimming: 3 bases; J trimming: 3 bases; junction bases outside the gene matches: 5. The CDR3 spans 15 residues. The germline gives CDR1 KGHSH, CDR2 LQKENI. The CDR3 reads CASSPSTGNNQPQHF. CDR3 sequence (DNA): TGTGCCAGCTCACCCTCGACAGGGAACAATCAGCCCCAGCATTTT.

The gene calls are TRBV5-6 and TRBJ2-1, with D uncertain. This CDR3 is 13 amino acids long. V lost 1 base and J lost 6, with 8 bases in between. Germline V gene lookup returns CDR1 SGHDT and CDR2 YYEEEE. As DNA, the CDR3 is TGTGCCAGCAGCTTGTGGTCCGGCAATGAGCAGTTCTTC. Encoded protein: CASSLWSGNEQFF.

The V and J genes are TRBV7-9 and TRBJ1-2, with TRBD1 identical over 9 bases. Germline V gene lookup returns CDR1 SEHNR and CDR2 FQNEAQ (reference sequence). The CDR3 is 13 residues long. After removal of 1 base from V and 9 bases from J, the junction contained 3 bases not matched to a gene. Written as DNA, the CDR3 is TGTGCCAGCAGCTTAGGGACAGGGGCGAGCTACACCTTC. It specifies CASSLGTGASYTF.

The DNA for the CDR3 is TGTGCCAGCAGCTTAGGGGCGGGTCCCCCCTACGAGCAGTACTTC. It specifies CASSLGAGPPYEQYF. The chain uses TRBV7-6 and TRBJ2-7; possible D gene TRBD2, 5 bases. Deletions cut 1 base from V and 2 bases from J, with 12 bases between. The CDR3 has 15 residues. Germline loops: CDR1 SGHVS, CDR2 FNYEAQ.

The J gene is TRBJ1-5, the V gene TRBV4-1; D uncertain. Germline assignment: CDR1 MGHRA and CDR2 YSYEKL. The CDR3 has 15 amino acids. The ends were cut back, 5 bases at V and 9 bases at J, with 20 bases in the middle. The CDR3: CASSEEGLGGGPQHF. The CDR3 nucleotides read TGCGCCAGCAGCGAGGAAGGGCTGGGAGGAGGGCCCCAGCATTTT.

V usage is TRBV5-1 and J usage is TRBJ2-3, with D perhaps TRBD1 (6 bases). Trimming cost V 1 base and J 3 bases, with 9 bases left between them. The CDR3 consists of 14 residues. Germline CDR1 SGHRS, CDR2 YFSETQ. The CDR3 here is CASSLLTGTDTQYF. The CDR3 DNA is TGCGCCAGCAGCTTGCTCACAGGGACAGATACGCAGTATTTT.

Here the CDR3 reads CASSFTGGNYGYTF. As DNA, the CDR3 is TGTGCCAGCAGTTTCACAGGGGGCAACTATGGCTACACCTTC. The chain combines TRBV27 with TRBJ1-2; 9 nucleotides align to TRBD1. CDR3 length: 14 amino acids. Germline CDR1 reads MNHEY; CDR2 reads SMNVEV (reference sequence). The V gene end was trimmed by 3 bases and the J gene end by 2 bases; junction bases not matched to a gene: 1.

J is TRBJ1-2 and V is TRBV7-2; 9 bases are a match to TRBD1. CDR1 is SGHTA and CDR2 is FQGNSA in the germline V gene. The J segment lost 8 bases and the V segment lost 5 bases, leaving 12 bases of the junction unmatched. CDR3 length: 15 residues. This chain's CDR3 is CASSIAPGQGSGYTF. Written as DNA, the CDR3 is TGTGCCAGCAGCATCGCTCCGGGACAGGGTTCCGGCTACACCTTC.

The chain recombines TRBV19 with TRBJ1-5, with D maybe TRBD1 (6 bases). The V and J ends lost 6 bases and 1 base respectively, with 10 bases between them. This CDR3 is built from 14 residues. CDR1 is LNHDA and CDR2 is SQIVND in the germline V gene (reference sequence). This CDR3 is CASRPGQSNQPQHF. CDR3 in DNA: TGTGCCAGTAGGCCCGGACAGAGCAATCAGCCCCAGCATTTT.

V and J are TRBV2 and TRBJ2-1; no definite D call. CDR3 length: 14 amino acids. Trimming stripped 2 bases from V and 5 bases from J, with 10 bases between. Germline values: CDR1 SNHLY, CDR2 FYNNEI. CDR3 sequence reads: CASSELKSDNEQFF. The CDR3 nucleotides read TGTGCCAGCAGTGAACTCAAGAGTGACAATGAGCAGTTCTTC.

The genes are TRBV5-4 and TRBJ1-2, with unresolved D. The V gene lost 4 bases and the J gene lost 1 base, with 5 bases spanning the gap. The CDR3 extends over 12 amino acids. CDR1 and CDR2 (germline): SGHNT, YYREEE (reference sequence). The CDR3 loop is CASSTDNYGYTF. The CDR3 bases are TGTGCCAGCAGCACTGATAACTATGGCTACACCTTC.

The chain employs TRBV9 and TRBJ2-7, with TRBD1 matching 7 bases. Germline V CDR1 and CDR2: SGDLS, YYNGEE. CDR3 length: 14 amino acids. J lost 3 bases, V lost 4 bases, and 7 bases had no gene match. In DNA, the CDR3 is TGTGCCAGCAGCCCGAACAGGGGTAGCTACGAGCAGTACTTC. Protein: CASSPNRGSYEQYF.